A selection of T cell receptor beta chains follows, all from one sample in a study of T-cell memory formation after mild COVID-19. TCRdb re-derived calls from the 5' RACE reads in MiXCR, one entry per CDR3 protein. The data hold 250,000 to 350,000 distinct CDR3 sequences, with roughly an eighth observed a single time. Specimen: PBMCs or a T cell subset sorted from them (not recorded which). The receptors come from a man aged 18 to 30 who had mild COVID-19 (a few samples of this study predate the infection). Cell type and time point are not known. Each CDR3 is given with its conserved first and last residue. A D gene is named only where the DNA matches it firmly. The size entry is marked missing in some rows and otherwise reads once, few, many or a size class.

j_call v_call cdr3_length clone_size d_call cdr3_aa cdr3_nt
TRBJ1-2 TRBV5-1 14 - TRBD1 CASSLSAGGDGYTF TGCGCCAGCAGCCTTAGCGCAGGGGGCGATGGCTACACCTTC
TRBJ1-1 TRBV24-1 15 - - CATSVYKQGVTEAFF TGTGCCACCAGTGTTTACAAACAGGGCGTCACTGAAGCTTTCTTT
TRBJ2-1 TRBV4-2 16 - TRBD2 CASSQGSGGSYNEQFF TGTGCCAGCAGCCAAGGCAGCGGGGGCTCCTACAATGAGCAGTTCTTC
TRBJ2-7 TRBV20-1 15 many TRBD1 CSATRWGQGTYEQYF TGCAGTGCTACTCGCTGGGGACAGGGGACCTACGAGCAGTACTTC
TRBJ2-7 TRBV4-3 16 - TRBD1 CASSQDMAGGFYEQYF TGCGCCAGCAGCCAAGATATGGCAGGGGGCTTCTACGAGCAGTACTTC
TRBJ2-3 TRBV20-1 14 - TRBD2 CSAPTSGVADTQYF TGCAGTGCTCCCACTAGCGGGGTGGCAGATACGCAGTATTTT
TRBJ1-5 TRBV5-6 14 few - CASSLWGFNQPQHF TGTGCCAGCAGCTTGTGGGGCTTCAATCAGCCCCAGCATTTT
TRBJ1-1 TRBV7-9 14 few - CASSLEAGYTEAFF TGTGCCAGCAGCTTAGAGGCGGGATACACTGAAGCTTTCTTT
TRBJ2-1 TRBV29-1 11 - - CSGGDYNEQFF TGCTCCGGGGGAGATTACAATGAGCAGTTCTTC
TRBJ1-2 TRBV24-1 11 - - CATSDSSWYTF TGTGCCACCAGTGATTCCTCGTGGTACACCTTC
TRBJ2-1 TRBV3-1 15 - - CASSQVERHYNEQFF TGTGCCAGCAGCCAAGTGGAGCGGCACTACAATGAGCAGTTCTTC
TRBJ1-2 TRBV12-3/TRBV12-4 12 many TRBD1 CASRTGGRGYTF TGTGCCAGCAGGACAGGGGGCCGTGGCTACACCTTC
TRBJ2-1 TRBV7-8 17 few TRBD2 CASILESGSGGIGRGFF TGTGCCAGCATCCTGGAGAGTGGTAGCGGGGGCATCGGCCGGGGGTTCTTC
TRBJ2-3 TRBV20-1 15 many - CSARDRGGKTDTQYF TGCAGTGCTAGAGACAGAGGGGGGAAGACAGATACGCAGTATTTT
TRBJ2-7 TRBV7-2 14 few TRBD1 CASREQGASYEQYF TGTGCCAGCAGAGAACAGGGGGCCTCCTACGAGCAGTACTTC
TRBJ2-2 TRBV6-2/TRBV6-3 15 few - CASSYLSLRTGELFF TGTGCCAGCAGTTACTTAAGCTTACGCACCGGGGAGCTGTTTTTT
TRBJ2-5 TRBV6-5 14 - - CASSPNSYAETQYF TGTGCCAGCAGCCCTAATAGCTATGCTGAGACCCAGTACTTC
TRBJ2-7 TRBV11-2 14 - TRBD1 CASSMDRGLGEQYF TGTGCCAGCAGCATGGACAGGGGGCTAGGAGAGCAGTACTTC
TRBJ2-3 TRBV12-3/TRBV12-4 12 few - CASRDSSDTQYF TGTGCCAGCAGAGACAGCTCAGATACGCAGTATTTT
TRBJ2-5 TRBV5-1 14 many TRBD2 CASSLRGDQETQYF TGCGCCAGCAGCCTGCGGGGGGACCAAGAGACCCAGTACTTC
TRBJ2-1 TRBV7-2 16 - - CASSLEAGKTYNEQFF TGTGCCAGCAGCTTAGAGGCAGGGAAAACCTACAATGAGCAGTTCTTC
TRBJ2-7 TRBV29-1 15 few - CSVSGHTRSSYEQYF TGCAGCGTTTCCGGGCACACCCGAAGCTCCTACGAGCAGTACTTC
TRBJ2-7 TRBV6-5 13 - - CASNRLTAYEQYF TGTGCCAGCAACCGCCTGACCGCCTACGAGCAGTACTTC
TRBJ1-2 TRBV20-1 14 few - CSAKDEADGYGYTF TGCAGTGCTAAGGACGAAGCGGACGGCTATGGCTACACCTTC
TRBJ1-4 TRBV7-2 13 - - CASSPGRYEKLFF TGTGCCAGCAGCCCAGGACGGTATGAAAAACTGTTTTTT
TRBJ2-4 TRBV3-1 15 few - CASSLNTGGYNIQYF TGTGCCAGCAGCTTAAACACCGGGGGATACAACATTCAGTACTTC
TRBJ1-1 TRBV5-5 11 - - CASRAWTEAFF TGTGCCAGCCGCGCGTGGACTGAAGCTTTCTTT
TRBJ1-1 TRBV24-1 16 few - CATSEEGQSMNTEAFF TGTGCCACCAGTGAAGAGGGACAAAGCATGAACACTGAAGCTTTCTTT
TRBJ1-1 TRBV7-6 14 few TRBD1 CASSPTGMNTEAFF TGTGCCAGCAGCCCGACAGGGATGAACACTGAAGCTTTCTTT
TRBJ2-2 TRBV27 17 - - CASTLGGTQGGGGELFF TGTGCCAGCACCCTAGGAGGGACACAAGGTGGTGGCGGGGAGCTGTTTTTT
TRBJ2-7 TRBV6-2/TRBV6-3 15 many TRBD1 CASRPDRGLSYEQYF TGTGCCAGCAGGCCCGACAGGGGCCTCTCCTACGAGCAGTACTTC
TRBJ2-3 TRBV6-2/TRBV6-3 13 few - CASRAGAEFTQYF TGTGCCAGCAGGGCAGGGGCCGAGTTCACGCAGTATTTT
TRBJ2-5 TRBV6-5 15 - TRBD2 CASSYSTRGWETQYF TGTGCCAGCAGTTACTCGACGCGGGGGTGGGAGACCCAGTACTTC